Reported below is one T cell receptor beta chain. Recovered status in Cohort 3 required two negative PCRs, clearance, or symptom resolution. This sample was taken from a study of blood T cell repertoires in COVID-19. The V end was cut by 3 bases, the J end by 6 bases, with 16 bases between. The V gene's germline CDR1 is SGDLS and CDR2 YYNGEE. The CDR3 has 14 residues. Measured with immunoSEQ multiplex PCR; TCRdb has only the in-frame clones, and not every one. The data hold hundreds of thousands of clones, with over 75% observed a single time. Sequencing was performed on PBMCs or T cells enriched from blood (not recorded which). This chain links TRBV9 with TRBJ2-7; possibly TRBD1 for D (6 bases). This sequence originates from a woman in her 30s who had recovered from COVID-19. The CDR3: CASSATGGRGEQYF. The CDR3 nucleotides are TGTGCCAGCAGCGCGACAGGCGGAAGGGGCGAGCAGTACTTC.